The 5 T cell receptor beta chains listed next were all sequenced from one sample in a study of blood T cell repertoires in COVID-19 (dated by TCRdb to the early 2020s). Library preparation was by the immunoSEQ multiplex PCR assay. TCRdb re-hosts the immuneACCESS table, in-frame sequences only. Its copies lack some clones; in the studies checked, an unresolved V gene accounts for under half of them, and the cause for the rest is not known. A total of 200,000 to 300,000 clones appear in this sample, 70% to 90% of them only once. The ten largest account for 9.1% of the sample. The sequencing sample was made of PBMCs or T cells enriched from blood (not recorded which). The receptors originated from a woman between 45 and 65 years old with acute COVID-19.

The V and J genes are TRBV27 and TRBJ1-2; 9 bases agree with TRBD1. CDR3 length: 17 residues. The V gene end was trimmed by 3 bases and the J gene end by 6 bases; junction bases not matched to a gene: 14. The germline V gene encodes CDR1 MNHEY and CDR2 SMNVEV (reference sequence). The CDR3 DNA is TGTGCCAGCAGTTTTCGTGCGTTGGGGACAGGGTCGAATGGCTACACCTTC. Its protein is CASSFRALGTGSNGYTF.

The rearrangement links TRBV3-1 (or the pseudogene TRBV3-2) to TRBJ2-3; D is possibly TRBD2 (5 bases). V was pared by 4 bases and J by 9 bases, with 17 bases between. The germline V gene encodes CDR1 LGHDT and CDR2 YNNKEL (reference sequence). There are 14 residues in the CDR3. The CDR3 bases are TGTGCCAGCAGCCCACACCCGACGGGGTTAACGCAGTATTTT. Protein sequence: CASSPHPTGLTQYF.

The chain links TRBV9 to TRBJ2-3, with 12 bases identical to TRBD2. The CDR3 totals 17 residues. CDR1 and CDR2 from the germline V gene are SGDLS and YYNGEE. V dropped 0 bases and J dropped 2; count of bases not matched to a gene: 4. CDR3: CASSVDPSGGATDTQYF. CDR3 in DNA: TGTGCCAGCAGCGTAGACCCTAGCGGGGGGGCCACAGATACGCAGTATTTT.

V usage is TRBV5-6 and J usage is TRBJ2-7; D possibly corresponds to TRBD2 (5 bases). Germline assignment: CDR1 SGHDT and CDR2 YYEEEE. The V gene lost 7 bases and the J gene lost 1 base, with 12 bases spanning the gap. The CDR3 loop spans 13 amino acids. The CDR3 bases are TGTGCCAGCGGGCAGGACTCTTCCTACGAGCAGTACTTC. Its protein is CASGQDSSYEQYF. The variable domain in full, with the rest retrieved from reference TRBV5-6 and TRBJ2-7, is DAGVTQSPTHLIKTRGQQVTLRCSPKSGHDTVSWYQQALGQGPQFIFQYYEEEERQRGNFPDRFSGHQFPNYSSELNVNALLLGDSALYLCASGQDSSYEQYFGPGTRLTVT.

This sequence joins TRBV6-1 and TRBJ1-1; D might be TRBD1 (5 bases). The V and J ends lost 2 bases and 1 base respectively, with 11 bases between them. Germline V gene data show CDR1 as MNHNS and CDR2 as SASEGT. The CDR3 consists of 15 residues. CDR3 sequence: CASSEPAGPNTEAFF. In DNA, the CDR3 is TGTGCCAGCAGTGAACCGGCAGGGCCGAACACTGAAGCTTTCTTT.